These T cell receptor beta chains were read from a single sample in a study of T cell changes during pregnancy in multiple sclerosis. Using immunoSEQ multiplex PCR, the repertoire was profiled, and TCRdb retains in-frame clones only, with some absent. The sample yields about 43,000 clones, under 90% seen once. The material sequenced was peripheral blood, taken in the second trimester of pregnancy. The receptors stem from a female donor in good health, enrolled as a control in a pregnancy study. Both conserved end residues are part of each CDR3. Fields, in order: D gene, clone size, V gene, J gene, CDR3 DNA, CDR3 protein. The D gene is left open where the match is weak. For some rows the clone size is stated as once, few or many, or as a class when expanded; others skip it.

>-|-|TRBV19|TRBJ1-1
TGTGCCAGTAGTATTGGGCTCTCCACCACTGAAGCTTTCTTT
CASSIGLSTTEAFF
>-|-|TRBV7-2|TRBJ2-7
TGTGCCAGCAGCCCGGGGTACGAGCAGTACTTC
CASSPGYEQYF
>TRBD1|-|TRBV25-1|TRBJ1-1
TGTGCCAGCACCTTGGGGCAGGGGGCGAGCACTGAAGCTTTCTTT
CASTLGQGASTEAFF
>-|-|TRBV9|TRBJ2-2
TGTGCCAGCAGCGTAACGGGGGTAAACACCGGGGAGCTGTTTTTT
CASSVTGVNTGELFF
>-|few|TRBV7-7|TRBJ1-1
TGTGCCAGCAGCTTAACAGTGAACACTGAAGCTTTCTTT
CASSLTVNTEAFF
>-|-|TRBV30|TRBJ1-2
TGTGCCTGTCTAACCGTGTCGAGCGGCTACACCTTC
CACLTVSSGYTF
>-|-|TRBV9|TRBJ2-7
TGTGCCAGCAGCGTATTAGGGGATCACTACGAGCAGTACTTC
CASSVLGDHYEQYF
>-|-|TRBV7-2|TRBJ1-1
TGTGCCAGCAGCGTATCTCTTGGGGCAGGCTCGAGGAACACTGAAGCTTTCTTT
CASSVSLGAGSRNTEAFF
>TRBD1|-|TRBV5-4|TRBJ2-5
TGTGCCAGCGGACAGGGGGCCCAAGAGACCCAGTACTTC
CASGQGAQETQYF
>TRBD1|once|TRBV2|TRBJ2-1
TGTGCCAGCATGCGGACAGGGTGGGACCCACCATACAATGAGCAGTTCTTC
CASMRTGWDPPYNEQFF
>TRBD1|-|TRBV7-9|TRBJ2-1
TGTGCCAGCAGCCTCGGACAGGGAGGCGTCAATGAGCAGTTCTTC
CASSLGQGGVNEQFF
>TRBD1|-|TRBV30|TRBJ2-7
TGTGCCTGGAGTGAAACTCAGGGGGTAAACTACGAGCAGTACTTC
CAWSETQGVNYEQYF
>TRBD1|-|TRBV19|TRBJ1-2
TGTGCCAGTAGTACGGGACAGTTCTATGGCTACACCTTC
CASSTGQFYGYTF
>TRBD1|-|TRBV10-3|TRBJ1-1
TGTGCCATCACCAGGGGGCAGGGGACTGAAGCTTTCTTT
CAITRGQGTEAFF
>-|-|TRBV18|TRBJ1-2
TGTGCCAGCTCGCCCGGACAGAGGGAAGACTACACCTTC
CASSPGQREDYTF
>TRBD1|-|TRBV6-5|TRBJ1-1
TGTGCCAGCAGTTACGATGGGACAGTTGGAGCTTTCTTT
CASSYDGTVGAFF
>TRBD2|few|TRBV6-5|TRBJ2-3
TGTGCCAGCAGTGCTAGCGGCCACTCCACAGATACGCAGTATTTT
CASSASGHSTDTQYF
>TRBD1|-|TRBV19|TRBJ1-4
TGTGCCAGTAGTCCCCGACAGGGTGGGGAAAAACTGTTTTTT
CASSPRQGGEKLFF
>TRBD2|-|TRBV11-3|TRBJ2-5
TGTGCCAGCAGCTTAGGGGGCGTAGCGGGCCAAGAGACCCAGTACTTC
CASSLGGVAGQETQYF
>-|-|TRBV6-6|TRBJ1-5
TGTGCCAGCAGTGCCGGGCCCCAGCATTTT
CASSAGPQHF
>-|-|TRBV6-5|TRBJ1-1
TGTGCCAGCAGTGCCACAGGGTACCTTTCGACTGAAGCTTTCTTT
CASSATGYLSTEAFF
>TRBD1|many|TRBV25-1|TRBJ2-2
TGTGCCAGCAGTGAAGGGTACGGACAGGGGTACACCGGGGAGCTGTTTTTT
CASSEGYGQGYTGELFF
>-|once|TRBV29-1|TRBJ1-3
TGCAGCGCCTTAGTTGGAAACACCATATATTTT
CSALVGNTIYF
>-|medium-sized|TRBV5-4|TRBJ2-7
TGTGCCAGCAGCTTGGATCGGGTCCGGCGTGTTGGCTACGAGCAGTACTTC
CASSLDRVRRVGYEQYF
>TRBD1|-|TRBV15|TRBJ2-6
TGTGCCACCAGCAGGGAACAGGGGTCTGGGGCCAACGTCCTGACTTTC
CATSREQGSGANVLTF
>-|-|TRBV19|TRBJ1-2
TGTGCCAGTAGTCCTAGGACAGATGGCTACACCTTC
CASSPRTDGYTF
>TRBD2|-|TRBV11-2|TRBJ2-1
TGTGCCAGCAGCTTAGAGGGGACTAGCGGAGTGAGCTCCTACAATGAGCAGTTCTTC
CASSLEGTSGVSSYNEQFF
>TRBD1|-|TRBV19|TRBJ2-5
TGTGCCAGTAGTCTTGGGACAGGGCGGGAGACCCAGTACTTC
CASSLGTGRETQYF
>TRBD1|-|TRBV5-6|TRBJ1-1
TGTGCCAGCAGCTGGACAGGTAGGGTTACTGAAGCTTTCTTT
CASSWTGRVTEAFF
>-|-|TRBV30|TRBJ2-1
TGTGCCTGGAGTGGGGGAGCGGCTACACCCTACAATGAGCAGTTCTTC
CAWSGGAATPYNEQFF
>TRBD2|-|TRBV25-1|TRBJ2-1
TGTGCCAGCAGTGAATTTGGACTAGCGGACTACAATGAGCAGTTCTTC
CASSEFGLADYNEQFF
>TRBD1|-|TRBV7-9|TRBJ2-7
TGTGCCAGCAGCTTAGCCCCCGACAGGGTATCCTACGAGCAGTACTTC
CASSLAPDRVSYEQYF
>-|once|TRBV27|TRBJ1-5
TGTGCCAGCGGGGGGGGCCAGCAGCCCCAGCATTTT
CASGGGQQPQHF
>TRBD2|-|TRBV6-5|TRBJ2-1
TGTGCCAGCAGCCTGACTAGCGGGAGCTCGCGGTTCGAGTTCTTC
CASSLTSGSSRFEFF
>-|-|TRBV5-1|TRBJ2-3
TGCGCCAGCAGCTTGGCCCGAGGGAGCACAGATACGCAGTATTTT
CASSLARGSTDTQYF
>TRBD1|few|TRBV30|TRBJ1-4
TGTGCCTGGAGTTCCCTACAGGGGGCGCGAGAAAAACTGTTTTTT
CAWSSLQGAREKLFF
>TRBD2|once|TRBV4-3|TRBJ2-1
TGCGCCAGCAGCCAAGAAGCTTCAGCGGGGGCCCTCCTCGGTGAGCAGTTCTTC
CASSQEASAGALLGEQFF
>-|once|TRBV30|TRBJ1-2
TGTGCCTGGGAGAGATTAGACTATGGCTACACCTTC
CAWERLDYGYTF
>-|-|TRBV30|TRBJ2-2
TGTGCCTGGAGTGTATCGGGGTTAGGCACCGGGGAGCTGTTTTTT
CAWSVSGLGTGELFF
>-|-|TRBV7-9|TRBJ2-7
TGTGCCAGCAGCTCGGGGACTTTTCCCTACGAGCAGTACTTC
CASSSGTFPYEQYF
>TRBD1|-|TRBV27|TRBJ1-1
TGTGCCAGCAGTTTAGGGCAGGGGGCTGCTGAAGCTTTCTTT
CASSLGQGAAEAFF
>TRBD2|-|TRBV7-2|TRBJ2-7
TGTGCCAGCAGCTTAAGCCCCGGGGGGGCCTACGAGCAGTACTTC
CASSLSPGGAYEQYF
>-|-|TRBV6-5|TRBJ1-1
TGTGCCAGCAGTTACTCTGGATCGGGGGGGCCCACTGAAGCTTTCTTT
CASSYSGSGGPTEAFF
>-|-|TRBV11-3|TRBJ2-7
TGTGCCAGCAGCCTTGGGCCCCTCGAGCAGTACTTC
CASSLGPLEQYF
>-|-|TRBV27|TRBJ2-1
TGTGCCAGCAGTTTACCTAACGGGGGGCGCTACAATGAGCAGTTCTTC
CASSLPNGGRYNEQFF
>TRBD1|-|TRBV10-1|TRBJ2-1
TGCGCCAGCAGTCAGGACAGGGTAAGAAGCAATGAGCAGTTCTTC
CASSQDRVRSNEQFF
>-|-|TRBV5-1|TRBJ2-1
TGCGCCAGCAGCTTGTTTAGCGGCTCCTACAATGAGCAGTTCTTC
CASSLFSGSYNEQFF
>-|-|TRBV5-6|TRBJ2-6
TGTGCCAGCAGCTTCCGGCGGGCCTCTGGGGCCAACGTCCTGACTTTC
CASSFRRASGANVLTF
>TRBD1|-|TRBV25-1|TRBJ1-5
TGTGCCAGCAGTGACCCCTACTGGTCAGGGGACAGTTATCAGCCCCAGCATTTT
CASSDPYWSGDSYQPQHF
>-|-|TRBV10-2|TRBJ1-1
TGCGCCAGCAGTCGGAACACTGAAGCTTTCTTT
CASSRNTEAFF
>-|-|TRBV6-5|TRBJ1-2
TGTGCCAGCAGTTTGGCAGGGGAAAACTATGGCTACACCTTC
CASSLAGENYGYTF
>-|-|TRBV28|TRBJ1-2
TGTGCCAGCAGTTCGGGGGTTGGATATGGCTACACCTTC
CASSSGVGYGYTF
>TRBD1|-|TRBV5-4|TRBJ2-3
TGTGCCAGCAGCCCACGGACAGGGGGCGTAGATACGCAGTATTTT
CASSPRTGGVDTQYF
>-|-|TRBV7-9|TRBJ2-2
TGTGCCGGGGGCTTGACGGGAAAGAACACCGGGGAGCTGTTTTTT
CAGGLTGKNTGELFF
>-|few|TRBV28|TRBJ1-2
TGTGCCAGCAGCTTGAGATCTTACAGCTATGGCTACACCTTC
CASSLRSYSYGYTF
>-|-|TRBV6-1|TRBJ2-7
TGTGCCACCCGAAGTGGGGGGTACGAGCAGTACTTC
CATRSGGYEQYF
>TRBD1|-|TRBV9|TRBJ2-3
TGTGCCAGCAGCGTGGGACAGGGGGCTAATACGCAGTATTTT
CASSVGQGANTQYF